Following are 18 T cell receptor beta chains from one sample sequenced in a study of metastatic and nonmetastatic thyroid tumors. TCRdb reprocessed the PCR reads via MiXCR. The sample has around 28,000 clones, roughly 3.7% seen once; the top ten hold around 3.1%. None of the patients had undergone any treatment ahead of thyroid surgery. What was sequenced was blood. These receptors came from a male donor with papillary thyroid cancer or a benign thyroid nodule (not recorded which). Some clones in this sample may be carry-over from other donors' samples.

The chain links TRBV5-5 to TRBJ1-3, with D tentatively TRBD1 (5 bases). Germline assignment: CDR1 SGHKS and CDR2 YYEKEE (reference sequence). The CDR3 is 16 residues long. Trimming took 4 bases from V and 4 from J, leaving 18 bases between them. The CDR3: CASSEGQGYPGNTIYF. CDR3 DNA: TGTGCCAGCAGCGAAGGCCAGGGATATCCCGGAAACACCATATATTTT.

This clone showed up just a few times. The CDR3 DNA reads TGTGCCAGCAGTGAAGGGGTGGGGCACACCGGGGAGCTGTTTTTT. Encoded protein: CASSEGVGHTGELFF. V gene TRBV2 combines with J gene TRBJ2-2, with D perhaps matching TRBD1 (5 bases). CDR3 size: 15 residues. Germline-derived CDR1 and CDR2 are SNHLY and FYNNEI. V lost 1 base and J lost 3, with 9 bases in between.

This clone was observed a handful of times. This sequence joins TRBV27 and TRBJ1-2; D uncertain. Per germline, CDR1 MNHEY and CDR2 SMNVEV (reference sequence). The V end lost 3 bases, the J end lost 10 bases, and 18 bases lay between the germline ends. CDR3 length: 14 residues. The DNA for the CDR3 is TGTGCCAGCAGTTTGAACCGGCCGAGTTTGGACTACACCTTC. Translating it yields CASSLNRPSLDYTF.

This chain links TRBV5-1 with TRBJ1-5, with 7 bases that match TRBD1. Germline V gives CDR1 SGHRS, CDR2 YFSETQ. The CDR3 has 17 amino acids. V shed 7 bases, J shed 4 bases, and the junction held 17 bases outside the gene matches. CDR3 in DNA: TGCGCCAGCGGTCTGGGGCAGGGGGACGGTAAGAATCAGCCCCAGCATTTT. Its protein is CASGLGQGDGKNQPQHF. The full variable domain, in which reference TRBV5-1 and TRBJ1-5 provide the parts outside the CDR3, is KAGVTQTPRYLIKTRGQQVTLSCSPISGHRSVSWYQQTPGQGLQFLFEYFSETQRNKGNFPGRFSGRQFSNSRSEMNVSTLELGDSALYLCASGLGQGDGKNQPQHFGDGTRLSIL.

CDR3 protein: CAFTGPYNEQFF. The CDR3 DNA follows: TGTGCCTTTACCGGACCGTATAATGAGCAGTTCTTC. The genes are TRBV30 and TRBJ2-1; D unresolved. This CDR3 contains 12 residues. Germline CDR1 GTSNPN, CDR2 SVGIG (reference sequence). V shed 7 bases and J shed 7 bases, with 14 bases lying between them.

The sample holds a few counts of this clone. The chain carries TRBV15 and TRBJ2-2; D call uncertain. The CDR3 runs 14 residues. Germline CDR1 and CDR2: LNHNV and YYDKDF (reference sequence). V was clipped by 1 base and J by 3 bases, with 6 bases between them. The CDR3 nucleotides are TGTGCCACCAGCAGAGTACAAGACACCGGGGAGCTGTTTTTT. Protein: CATSRVQDTGELFF. Looking up the rest from reference TRBV15 and TRBJ2-2 gives the full variable domain: DAMVIQNPRYQVTQFGKPVTLSCSQTLNHNVMYWYQQKSSQAPKLLFHYYDKDFNNEADTPDNFQSRRPNTSFCFLDIRSPGLGDTAMYLCATSRVQDTGELFFGEGSRLTVL.

This clone was seen repeatedly, ten times or more. This chain joins TRBV9 and TRBJ1-6, with 7 nucleotides matching TRBD1. The CDR3 sequence is 16 residues long. The trim removed 2 bases at V and 6 bases at J, leaving 8 bases unmatched. CDR1 SGDLS and CDR2 YYNGEE come from the germline V gene. The DNA for the CDR3 is TGTGCCAGCAGCGTTGGACAGGTCAGGGGTAATTCACCCCTCCACTTT. It yields the protein CASSVGQVRGNSPLHF.

This clone was observed at least ten times. This chain connects TRBV28 to TRBJ1-4, with a tentative D call TRBD1 (6 bases). V was pared by 5 bases and J by 4 bases, with 14 bases between. Germline V gene data show CDR1 as MDHEN and CDR2 as SYDVKM. The CDR3 is 15 amino acids. CDR3 nucleotide sequence: TGTGCCAGCAGTCCCGAGACAGGATATAATGAAAAACTGTTTTTT. This codes for CASSPETGYNEKLFF.

In this sample, this clone turned up a few times. The chain joins TRBV6-2 or TRBV6-3 to TRBJ2-2, with D unclear. Germline V lookup: CDR1 MNHEY, CDR2 SVGEGT. The CDR3 is 15 amino acids. V gave up 5 bases and J gave up 4 bases, with 14 bases separating them. The CDR3 spells CASSPGPDGTGELFF. The CDR3, as DNA: TGTGCCAGCAGTCCCGGGCCCGACGGCACCGGGGAGCTGTTTTTT.

This clone was seen only a few times. The same CDR3 arises from other DNA sequences in this sample as well. V gene TRBV20-1 combines with J gene TRBJ1-2, with D perhaps TRBD1 (6 bases). Trimming shortened V by 6 bases and J by 8 bases, and 22 bases separated the two germline ends. The CDR3 totals 14 residues. CDR1 and CDR2 from the germline V gene are DFQATT and SNEGSKA (reference sequence). This chain's CDR3 is CSARNGGAEGGYTF. The CDR3 nucleotides read TGCAGTGCAAGAAATGGGGGGGCCGAAGGCGGCTACACCTTC.

This clone has a handful of counts. The chain employs TRBV20-1 and TRBJ2-7; D not certain. There are 11 residues in the CDR3. Trimming cost V 0 bases and J 6 bases, with 6 bases left between them. CDR1 and CDR2 (germline): DFQATT, SNEGSKA (reference sequence). The CDR3 protein is CSARDVSEQYF. In DNA form, the CDR3 reads TGCAGTGCTAGAGACGTCAGCGAGCAGTACTTC.

The sample holds many counts of this clone. The chain uses TRBV12-1 and TRBJ1-4. TRBV12-1 is a pseudogene locus. The CDR3 contains 15 residues. CDR3 nucleotide sequence: TGTGCCAGCAGCTTAGAAGCGAAGCTAAATGAAAAACTGTTTTTT. Translated: CASSLEAKLNEKLFF.

Ten or more counts support this clone. The chain employs TRBV12-3 or TRBV12-4 and TRBJ1-4; no clear D. Trimming cost V 1 base and J 8 bases, with 14 bases left between them. This CDR3 is 15 amino acids long. The CDR3 here is CASSLDSVAGEKLFF. Here the CDR3 DNA reads TGTGCCAGCAGTTTAGATTCAGTCGCTGGGGAAAAACTGTTTTTT.

This clone has a count of ten or more. V is TRBV6-1 and J is TRBJ2-7, with 11 bases matching TRBD1. Per germline, CDR1 MNHNS and CDR2 SASEGT. The length of the CDR3 is 15 residues. The ends lost 5 bases at V and 2 bases at J; junction bases unmatched: 5. This CDR3 is CASSSPGQGAYEQYF. The CDR3 nucleotides read TGTGCCAGCAGTTCTCCGGGACAGGGGGCCTACGAGCAGTACTTC.

This clone was counted ten times or more. An end of the junction does not agree with germline; a read error may underlie this. This chain connects TRBV19 to TRBJ2-2; D call uncertain. Germline lookup yields CDR1 LNHDA and CDR2 SQIVND (reference sequence). CDR3 size: 14 residues. The CDR3 DNA reads TGTGCCAGTAATATAGGCCCAAACACCGGGGAGCTGTTTTTT. It encodes CASNIGPNTGELFF. Variable domain in full (rest from reference TRBV19 and TRBJ2-2): DGGITQSPKYLFRKEGQNVTLSCEQNLNHDAMYWYRQDPGQGLRLIYYSQIVNDFQKGDIAEGYSVSREKKESFPLTVTSAQKNPTAFYLCASNIGPNTGELFFGEGSRLTVL.

The genes are TRBV24-1 and TRBJ2-6; D is unresolved. This CDR3 is built from 16 residues. V lost 4 bases, J lost 6 bases, and 15 bases lay in between. Germline CDR1 and CDR2: KGHDR and SFDVKD. The CDR3 DNA sequence: TGTGCCACCAGTGAGCCGGTAGCTGGGGAGGCCAACGTCCTGACTTTC. Its translation is CATSEPVAGEANVLTF.

This clone was detected only a few times. This chain uses TRBV5-1 with TRBJ1-2; 10 bases are shared with TRBD1. Germline V gives CDR1 SGHRS, CDR2 YFSETQ. This CDR3 has 15 residues. V was pared by 5 bases and J by 2 bases, with 6 bases of the junction left unmatched. CDR3 nucleotides: TGCGCCAGCAGAGACAGGGGGCGCGGAAACTATGGCTACACCTTC. This codes for CASRDRGRGNYGYTF.

As regards this clone: The junction and the germline gene differ at one end; a read error may be behind it. The chain carries TRBV5-1 and TRBJ1-3; D remains unclear. The CDR3 is 13 residues long. Germline CDR1 SGHRS, CDR2 YFSETQ. CDR3 coding DNA: TGCGCCAGCAGCAGGGAGAGTGGACACACCATATATTTT. Encoded protein: CASSRESGHTIYF.